The 9 T cell receptor beta chains reported below all come from one sample, sequenced in a study of CD8 T cells in Susac syndrome. Reverse transcription of roughly 0.45 to 1 ug RNA was performed with random hexamers. TCRdb called the immunoSEQ multiplex PCR reads again in MiXCR, with one record for every CDR3 protein. This table has around 130,000 distinct CDR3 sequences, just under 95% appearing once. The specimen was CD8+ T cells from PBMCs. The receptors stem from a human donor with Susac syndrome.

This chain links TRBV4-1 with TRBJ2-1; 12 positions agree with TRBD2. J lost 4 bases, V lost 10 bases, and 2 bases had no gene match. Germline V gene data show CDR1 as MGHRA and CDR2 as YSYEKL. CDR3 length: 13 residues. The CDR3 nucleotides are TGCGCCACCGGGACTAGCGGGTACAATGAGCAGTTCTTC. Protein sequence: CATGTSGYNEQFF.

V usage is TRBV11-2 and J usage is TRBJ2-5; D is ambiguous. The length of the CDR3 is 12 residues. CDR1 is SGHAT and CDR2 is FQNNGV in the germline V gene. V was shortened by 3 bases and J by 4 bases, with 6 bases between the two germline ends. Here the CDR3 DNA reads TGTGCCAGCAGCTTCAGATCAGAGACCCAGTACTTC. This codes for CASSFRSETQYF.

The rearrangement joins TRBV20-1 to TRBJ2-7, with 8 bases that match TRBD2. The CDR3 loop spans 15 amino acids. Germline lookup yields CDR1 DFQATT and CDR2 SNEGSKA (reference sequence). Trimming took 0 bases from V and 3 from J; bases not matched to a gene: 7. The CDR3 spells CSARDRTSQLYEQYF. Here the CDR3 DNA reads TGCAGTGCTAGAGATAGGACTAGCCAACTCTACGAGCAGTACTTC.

The chain employs TRBV20-1 and TRBJ2-3, with 9 bases identical to TRBD2. CDR1 is DFQATT, CDR2 SNEGSKA, per germline (reference sequence). The CDR3 is 15 residues long. The V gene end was trimmed by 5 bases and the J gene end by 2 bases; junction bases not matched to a gene: 8. This chain's CDR3 is CSARSSGGPTDTQYF. CDR3 coding DNA: TGCAGTGCTCGTTCAAGCGGGGGGCCCACAGATACGCAGTATTTT.

V and J are TRBV24-1 and TRBJ2-1, with 9 bases matching TRBD1. The V gene end was trimmed by 2 bases and the J gene end by 9 bases; junction bases not matched to a gene: 4. Per germline, CDR1 KGHDR and CDR2 SFDVKD. The length of the CDR3 is 14 residues. Here the CDR3 reads CATSDSTGGREQFF. CDR3 DNA sequence: TGTGCCACCAGTGATTCTACAGGGGGCCGTGAGCAGTTCTTC.

V and J are TRBV6-2 or TRBV6-3 and TRBJ1-2; perhaps TRBD1 as D (5 bases). There are 13 residues in the CDR3. Trimming removed 2 bases from V and 7 bases from J, with 11 bases in between. Looked up from germline, CDR1 is MNHEY and CDR2 is SVGEGT. The CDR3: CASSYLQGGGYTF. CDR3 DNA: TGTGCCAGCAGTTACCTGCAGGGCGGTGGCTACACCTTC.

The chain uses TRBV9 and TRBJ1-1; unclear D gene. The ends were cut back, 3 bases at V and 0 bases at J, with 6 bases in the middle. CDR1 and CDR2 from the germline V gene are SGDLS and YYNGEE. This CDR3 comprises 13 residues. In DNA form, the CDR3 reads TGTGCCAGCAGCGCCTCGATGAACACTGAAGCTTTCTTT. Amino acid sequence: CASSASMNTEAFF.

V and J are TRBV6-6 and TRBJ2-7; no clear D. The CDR3 totals 12 residues. In germline, CDR1 is MNHNY, CDR2 SVGAGI (reference sequence). The ends were cut back, 0 bases at V and 6 bases at J, with 6 bases in the middle. In DNA, the CDR3 is TGTGCCAGCAGTTACTCGAGCCGCGAGCAGTACTTC. It is translated as CASSYSSREQYF.

This rearrangement joins TRBV4-2 to TRBJ2-5, with TRBD2 identical over 9 bases. J was trimmed by 10 bases and V by 0 bases; bases with no gene match: 9. Looked up from germline, CDR1 is LGHNA and CDR2 is YNFKEQ. The length of the CDR3 is 15 residues. CDR3 coding DNA: TGTGCCAGCAGCCAAGATGGCGGGGGGGCCGGCGGCCAGTACTTC. Its protein is CASSQDGGGAGGQYF.